What follows is one T cell receptor (beta chain) and its context. The antigen is not known. Other DNA sequences in this sample translate to the same CDR3. This sample was included in a study of shared clonotypes between healthy human individuals. Study-wide results and caveats: Incompleteness in sorted-subset sequencing, despite large depth, was shown by rarefaction.

Sorted-subset replicate PCR reactions were performed with 150 to 200 ng DNA, corresponding to 25,000 to 35,000 T cell genomes. Sequencing used immunoSEQ multiplex PCR; TCRdb keeps in-frame clones, though not all of them. This table has some 2 million clones, about 94% appearing once. Positive CCR7 selection of CD45RO-negative cells yielded the naive CD8 cells, and terminally differentiated effector memory CD45RA+ cells were excluded. Each of the donors was a healthy adult who was HIV-negative and had not had a recent acute infection or vaccination. Germline values: CDR1 SQVTM, CDR2 ANQGSEA. Trimming removed 2 bases from V and 4 bases from J, with 11 bases in between. The CDR3 length is 13 residues.

The chain joins TRBV29-1 to TRBJ1-2; D gene uncertain. This clonotype originated in a man younger than 30 in good health. The material sequenced was naive CD8+ T cells sorted from blood. The CDR3 DNA reads TGCAGCGTTGAACTGGGTACGGGCTATGGCTACACCTTC. Translated, it gives CSVELGTGYGYTF.